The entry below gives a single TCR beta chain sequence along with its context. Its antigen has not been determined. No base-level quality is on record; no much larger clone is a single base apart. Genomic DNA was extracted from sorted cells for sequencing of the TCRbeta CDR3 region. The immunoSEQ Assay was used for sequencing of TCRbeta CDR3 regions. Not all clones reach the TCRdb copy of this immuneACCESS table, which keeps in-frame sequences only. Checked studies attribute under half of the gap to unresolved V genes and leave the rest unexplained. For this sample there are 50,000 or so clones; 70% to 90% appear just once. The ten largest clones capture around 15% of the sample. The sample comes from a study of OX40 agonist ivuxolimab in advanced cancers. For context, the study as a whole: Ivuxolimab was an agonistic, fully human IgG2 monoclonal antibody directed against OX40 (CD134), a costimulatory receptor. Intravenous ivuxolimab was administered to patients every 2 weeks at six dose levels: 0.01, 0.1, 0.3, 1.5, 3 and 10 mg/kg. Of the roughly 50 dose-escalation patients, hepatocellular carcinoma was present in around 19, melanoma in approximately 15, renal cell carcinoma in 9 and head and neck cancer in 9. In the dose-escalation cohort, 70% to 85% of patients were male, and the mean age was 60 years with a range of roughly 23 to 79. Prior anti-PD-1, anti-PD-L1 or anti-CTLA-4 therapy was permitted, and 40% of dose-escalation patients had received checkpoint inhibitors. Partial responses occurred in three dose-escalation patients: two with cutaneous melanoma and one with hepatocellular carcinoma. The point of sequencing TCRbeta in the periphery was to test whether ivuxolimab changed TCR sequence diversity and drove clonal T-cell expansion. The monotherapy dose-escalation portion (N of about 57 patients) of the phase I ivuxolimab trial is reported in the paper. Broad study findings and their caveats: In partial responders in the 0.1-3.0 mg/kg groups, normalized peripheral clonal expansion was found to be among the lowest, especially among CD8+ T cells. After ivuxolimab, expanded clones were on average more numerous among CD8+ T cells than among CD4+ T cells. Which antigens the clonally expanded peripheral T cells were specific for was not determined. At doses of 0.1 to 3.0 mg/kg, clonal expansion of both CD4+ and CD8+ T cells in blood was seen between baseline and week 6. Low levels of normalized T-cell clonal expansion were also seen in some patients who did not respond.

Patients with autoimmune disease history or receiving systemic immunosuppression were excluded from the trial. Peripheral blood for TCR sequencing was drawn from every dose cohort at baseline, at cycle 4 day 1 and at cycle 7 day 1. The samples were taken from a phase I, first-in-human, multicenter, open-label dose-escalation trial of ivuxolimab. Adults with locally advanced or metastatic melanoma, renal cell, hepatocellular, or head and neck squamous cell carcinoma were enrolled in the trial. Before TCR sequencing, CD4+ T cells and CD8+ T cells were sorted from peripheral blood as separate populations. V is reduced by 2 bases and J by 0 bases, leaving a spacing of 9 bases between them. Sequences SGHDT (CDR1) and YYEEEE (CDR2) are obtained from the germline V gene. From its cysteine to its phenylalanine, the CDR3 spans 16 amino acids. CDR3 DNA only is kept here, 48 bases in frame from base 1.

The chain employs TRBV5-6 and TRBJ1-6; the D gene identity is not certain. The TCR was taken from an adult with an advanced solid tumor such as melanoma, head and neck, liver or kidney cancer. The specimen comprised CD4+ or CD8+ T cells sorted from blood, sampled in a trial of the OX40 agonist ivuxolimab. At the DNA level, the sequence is TGTGCCAGCAGCTTCCGGCAGAGCTCCTATAATTCACCCCTCCACTTT. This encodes CASSFRQSSYNSPLHF.